What follows are 30 T cell receptor beta chains derived from one specimen sequenced in a study of CD8 T cells in Susac syndrome. Random-hexamer reverse transcription was applied to roughly 0.45 to 1 ug RNA. TCRdb fed the immunoSEQ multiplex PCR reads into MiXCR, producing one record per CDR3 protein. Here the sample spans about 180,000 distinct CDR3 sequences, approximately 95% being singletons. Sequenced sample: CD4+ T cells from PBMCs. The receptors here all came from a human donor with multiple sclerosis.

The chain recombines TRBV19 with TRBJ2-2; TRBD2 might be the D (5 bases). Trimming pared 5 bases from V and 1 base from J, leaving 11 bases between. Germline CDR1 reads LNHDA; CDR2 reads SQIVND (reference sequence). This CDR3 has 15 residues. The chain's CDR3 is CASSPRGGNTGELFF. CDR3 coding DNA: TGTGCCAGTAGTCCGAGAGGAGGGAACACCGGGGAGCTGTTTTTT.

This chain links TRBV6-6 with TRBJ1-4; D remains ambiguous. The CDR3 length is 15 residues. V shed 8 bases and J shed 5 bases, with 18 bases lying between them. In germline, CDR1 is MNHNY, CDR2 SVGAGI (reference sequence). This chain's CDR3 is CASSLSSAVNEKLFF. In DNA form, the CDR3 reads TGTGCCAGCTCTCTCTCTTCTGCCGTGAATGAAAAACTGTTTTTT.

This chain links TRBV11-3 with TRBJ2-1; D is ambiguous. CDR1 and CDR2 (germline): SGHNT, YENEEA. The CDR3 is 13 residues long. V shed 2 bases and J shed 7 bases, with 9 bases lying between them. The CDR3 loop reads CASSLSVGNEQFF. Written as DNA, the CDR3 is TGTGCCAGCAGCTTAAGCGTGGGGAATGAGCAGTTCTTC.

The gene calls are TRBV5-6 and TRBJ2-5, with a weak D call TRBD1 (5 bases). Trimming shortened V by 2 bases and J by 7 bases, and 15 bases separated the two germline ends. Looked up from germline, CDR1 is SGHDT and CDR2 is YYEEEE. This CDR3 is 14 amino acids long. CDR3 sequence: CASSFRQPHGTQYF. The DNA of the CDR3 is TGTGCCAGCAGCTTTAGACAGCCTCACGGGACCCAGTACTTC.

This sequence joins TRBV5-1 and TRBJ1-2, with 7 bases fitting TRBD1. Germline CDR1 reads SGHRS; CDR2 reads YFSETQ. CDR3 length: 15 amino acids. The junction had 4 bases not matched to a gene; V was cut back by 0 bases and J by 2 bases. Here the CDR3 DNA reads TGCGCCAGCAGCTTGGGGGAGACAGGGAACTATGGCTACACCTTC. Its translation: CASSLGETGNYGYTF. Looking up the rest from reference TRBV5-1 and TRBJ1-2 gives the full variable domain: KAGVTQTPRYLIKTRGQQVTLSCSPISGHRSVSWYQQTPGQGLQFLFEYFSETQRNKGNFPGRFSGRQFSNSRSEMNVSTLELGDSALYLCASSLGETGNYGYTFGSGTRLTVV.

The chain combines TRBV12-3 or TRBV12-4 with TRBJ1-2; 10 bases are shared with TRBD1. Trimming cost V 5 bases and J 0 bases; bases outside gene matches: 9. The CDR3 totals 17 residues. The CDR3 DNA is TGTGCCAGCAGTCTAATGCCGGGACAGGGGACTAACTATGGCTACACCTTC. This translates into CASSLMPGQGTNYGYTF.

The rearrangement uses TRBV29-1 and TRBJ1-1, with D possibly being TRBD1 (5 bases). Trimming removed 3 bases from V and 0 bases from J, with 8 bases in between. The CDR3 is 13 amino acids. Germline CDR1 SQVTM, CDR2 ANQGSEA. The CDR3 region has the DNA TGCAGCGTTGAGAGGGGCATGAACACTGAAGCTTTCTTT. It is translated as CSVERGMNTEAFF.

This chain connects TRBV9 to TRBJ2-7; 7 bases match TRBD2. This CDR3 spans 15 amino acids. Germline CDR1 is SGDLS and CDR2 is YYNGEE. The J segment lost 2 bases and the V segment lost 3 bases, leaving 8 bases of the junction unmatched. Here the CDR3 reads CASSATSAKTYEQYF. CDR3 sequence (DNA): TGTGCCAGCAGCGCTACTAGCGCCAAGACCTACGAGCAGTACTTC.

This rearrangement joins TRBV5-1 to TRBJ2-3; no definite D call. The CDR3 has 16 amino acids. Trimming removed 0 bases at V and 6 bases at J, with 17 bases between. Germline V gene sequence: CDR1 SGHRS, CDR2 YFSETQ. The CDR3 loop reads CASSLDSGRFGDTQYF. CDR3 sequence (DNA): TGCGCCAGCAGCTTGGATTCCGGGCGGTTCGGGGATACGCAGTATTTT.

V and J are TRBV7-9 and TRBJ1-5; TRBD1 might be the D (5 bases). The V gene lost 1 base and the J gene lost 7 bases, with 17 bases spanning the gap. Germline values: CDR1 SEHNR, CDR2 FQNEAQ (reference sequence). CDR3 length: 16 residues. CDR3 DNA: TGTGCCAGCAGCTTAGGGGTCACGGGAAAGGGGCAGCCCCAGCATTTT. Amino acids: CASSLGVTGKGQPQHF.

The V and J genes are TRBV30 and TRBJ2-7; 8 positions agree with TRBD2. With 0 bases clipped from V and 1 base from J, the junction kept 11 bases outside the gene matches. The CDR3 has 17 residues. The germline CDR1 and CDR2 sequences are GTSNPN and SVGIG (reference sequence). The CDR3 DNA sequence: TGTGCCTGGAGTGTACGCGGTAGCGGGGTAATTTCCTACGAGCAGTACTTC. Translated: CAWSVRGSGVISYEQYF.

Here the CDR3 reads CASSDGLITGELFF. The CDR3 DNA follows: TGTGCCAGCAGTGACGGGCTTATCACCGGGGAGCTGTTTTTT. The chain links TRBV2 to TRBJ2-2; no clear D gene. Germline V CDR1 and CDR2: SNHLY, FYNNEI. Trimming shortened V by 3 bases and J by 4 bases, and 9 bases separated the two germline ends. The CDR3 loop spans 14 amino acids.

The chain recombines TRBV6-2 or TRBV6-3 with TRBJ2-7, with D perhaps matching TRBD1 or TRBD2 (5 bases each). The V gene's germline CDR1 is MNHEY and CDR2 SVGEGT. The CDR3 sequence is 14 residues long. V shed 0 bases and J shed 2 bases, with 8 bases lying between them. The CDR3 reads CASSYSWDPYEQYF. The CDR3 DNA follows: TGTGCCAGCAGTTACTCGTGGGACCCCTACGAGCAGTACTTC.

The chain joins TRBV20-1 to TRBJ1-1; 8 positions agree with TRBD1. Germline CDR1 reads DFQATT; CDR2 reads SNEGSKA (reference sequence). The CDR3 contains 19 residues. V dropped 2 bases and J dropped 0; count of bases not matched to a gene: 17. The DNA for the CDR3 is TGCAGTGCTAGAATAGTGGCGGGCAGGGGGCATCGGGTGAACACTGAAGCTTTCTTT. It is translated as CSARIVAGRGHRVNTEAFF.

The chain is built from TRBV4-1 and TRBJ2-5, with D perhaps TRBD1 (6 bases). The CDR3 has 15 amino acids. V gave up 0 bases and J gave up 7 bases, with 15 bases separating them. Germline CDR1 and CDR2: MGHRA and YSYEKL. For the CDR3, the DNA is TGCGCCAGCAGCCAAGAAGGGGGTCCGAAGCGGACCCAGTACTTC. Residues: CASSQEGGPKRTQYF.

The chain joins TRBV20-1 to TRBJ1-6; D is possibly TRBD1 (6 bases). CDR1 is DFQATT, CDR2 SNEGSKA, per germline (reference sequence). Between the trimmed V and J ends, which lost 5 bases and 7 bases, there was a span of 18 bases. The CDR3 runs to 15 residues. The CDR3: CSALLGAGENSPLHF. In DNA form, the CDR3 reads TGCAGTGCTCTACTCGGGGCAGGGGAAAATTCACCCCTCCACTTT.

The gene calls are TRBV6-6 and TRBJ1-3; D is ambiguous. The CDR3 spans 16 residues. Germline V CDR1 and CDR2: MNHNY, SVGAGI (reference sequence). The V gene lost 2 bases and the J gene lost 0 bases, with 11 bases spanning the gap. CDR3 sequence: CASSYAQLHSGNTIYF. CDR3 sequence (DNA): TGTGCCAGCAGTTACGCGCAGCTTCACTCTGGAAACACCATATATTTT.

CDR3 DNA: TGTGCCAGCAGCCAAACTAGACTCACTAGCACAGATACGCAGTATTTT. Amino acids: CASSQTRLTSTDTQYF. This chain connects TRBV7-8 to TRBJ2-3; maybe TRBD2 (5 bases). Trimming pared 5 bases from V and 0 bases from J, leaving 15 bases between. The CDR3 length is 16 residues. Germline V gene data show CDR1 as SGHVS and CDR2 as FQNEAQ. The full variable domain, in which reference TRBV7-8 and TRBJ2-3 provide the parts outside the CDR3, is GAGVSQSPRYKVAKRGQDVALRCDPISGHVSLFWYQQALGQGPEFLTYFQNEAQLDKSGLPSDRFFAERPEGSVSTLKIQRTQQEDSAVYLCASSQTRLTSTDTQYFGPGTRLTVL.

V is TRBV18 and J is TRBJ2-1; maybe TRBD2 (6 bases). Germline CDR1 and CDR2: KGHSH and LQKENI. The CDR3 is 12 amino acids. With 2 bases removed from V and 9 bases from J, the gap between germline ends came to 8 bases. The CDR3 reads CASSPVGGEQFF. CDR3 in DNA: TGTGCCAGCTCACCAGTGGGAGGTGAGCAGTTCTTC. The full variable domain, its missing parts supplied by reference TRBV18 and TRBJ2-1, is NAGVMQNPRHLVRRRGQEARLRCSPMKGHSHVYWYRQLPEEGLKFMVYLQKENIIDESGMPKERFSAEFPKEGPSILRIQQVVRGDSAAYFCASSPVGGEQFFGPGTRLTVL.

This sequence joins TRBV18 and TRBJ1-4, with D unclear. V was clipped by 0 bases and J by 8 bases, with 10 bases between them. The CDR3 is 14 residues long. Germline V gene data show CDR1 as KGHSH and CDR2 as LQKENI. CDR3 sequence (DNA): TGTGCCAGCTCACCACCGGGGATTCGGGAAAAACTGTTTTTT. It yields the protein CASSPPGIREKLFF.

The chain uses TRBV6-1 and TRBJ2-6, with D perhaps TRBD1 or TRBD2 (7 bases each). This CDR3 has 17 amino acids. V lost 5 bases to trimming and J lost 2 bases, with 16 bases between them. Germline lookup yields CDR1 MNHNS and CDR2 SASEGT. The CDR3 sequence is CASSTASGGAGANVLTF. In nucleotides, the CDR3 is TGTGCCAGCAGTACCGCCTCAGGGGGGGCTGGGGCCAACGTCCTGACTTTC.

This chain joins TRBV3-1 and TRBJ2-2; TRBD2 matches 12 bases. The V and J ends lost 5 bases and 1 base, in that order; junction bases with no gene match: 2. The germline V gene encodes CDR1 LGHDT and CDR2 YNNKEL (reference sequence). The CDR3 has 16 residues. The CDR3 region has the DNA TGTGCCAGCAGCTGGACTAGCGGGGTGAACACCGGGGAGCTGTTTTTT. It encodes CASSWTSGVNTGELFF.

In this sample, this clonotype turned up once. The rearrangement joins TRBV3-1 to TRBJ1-1, with TRBD1 as a possible D gene (5 bases). CDR1 and CDR2 (germline): LGHDT, YNNKEL (reference sequence). Trimming cost V 2 bases and J 11 bases, with 15 bases left between them. The CDR3 is made up of 13 amino acids. DNA of the CDR3: TGTGCCAGCAGCCAAATACGAGGGACTGGGGCTTTCTTT. Translated, it gives CASSQIRGTGAFF.

The rearrangement uses TRBV30 and TRBJ2-1; tentatively, D is TRBD2 (6 bases). V was cut by 7 bases and J by 8 bases, with 18 bases left in between. The CDR3 runs to 13 residues. Germline assignment: CDR1 GTSNPN and CDR2 SVGIG (reference sequence). DNA for the CDR3: TGTGCCTTTGGGGATAGCGGCTCGTATGAGCAGTTCTTC. Protein: CAFGDSGSYEQFF.

The chain employs TRBV7-2 and TRBJ1-5, with 9 bases fitting TRBD1. The V segment lost 4 bases and the J segment 6 bases; nucleotides outside the gene matches: 7. In germline, CDR1 is SGHTA, CDR2 FQGNSA. CDR3 length equals 15 residues. The chain's CDR3 is CASSSRQGEGQPQHF. DNA of the CDR3: TGTGCCAGCAGCTCTCGACAGGGGGAGGGTCAGCCCCAGCATTTT.

This clonotype showed up just once. The gene calls are TRBV19 and TRBJ2-2, with TRBD1 identical over 8 bases. Germline V gene data show CDR1 as LNHDA and CDR2 as SQIVND (reference sequence). The CDR3 has 15 residues. V lost 4 bases to trimming and J lost 4 bases; unmatched junction nucleotides: 5. The CDR3 DNA reads TGTGCCAGTAGTAAGGACAGGGTGTTCACCGGGGAGCTGTTTTTT. Amino acid sequence: CASSKDRVFTGELFF.

This rearrangement joins TRBV5-1 to TRBJ2-5; possibly TRBD2 for D (5 bases). Trimming stripped 4 bases from V and 7 bases from J, with 17 bases between. This CDR3 region has 14 residues. Germline V gives CDR1 SGHRS, CDR2 YFSETQ. For the CDR3, the DNA is TGCGCCAGCAGCCCACCGGGATTTGAAGGGACCCAGTACTTC. It yields the protein CASSPPGFEGTQYF. Full variable domain (remainder filled in from reference TRBV5-1 and TRBJ2-5): KAGVTQTPRYLIKTRGQQVTLSCSPISGHRSVSWYQQTPGQGLQFLFEYFSETQRNKGNFPGRFSGRQFSNSRSEMNVSTLELGDSALYLCASSPPGFEGTQYFGPGTRLLVL.

This chain links TRBV6-1 with TRBJ1-1, with a possible D match to TRBD1 (6 bases). Germline values: CDR1 MNHNS, CDR2 SASEGT. This CDR3 is 14 amino acids long. V lost 3 bases and J lost 5, with 13 bases in between. CDR3 nucleotides: TGTGCCAGCAGTGATTGGGGGACAACAACTGAAGCTTTCTTT. The encoded protein is CASSDWGTTTEAFF.

The chain recombines TRBV7-3 with TRBJ2-7, with TRBD2 as a possible D gene (6 bases). V was cut by 5 bases and J by 0 bases, with 11 bases left in between. CDR1 and CDR2 (germline): SGHTA, FQGTGA. This CDR3 region has 14 residues. CDR3 sequence (DNA): TGTGCCAGCAGCCCTCGGGGGTCCTCCTACGAGCAGTACTTC. It codes for CASSPRGSSYEQYF.

This chain uses TRBV3-1 with TRBJ2-4, with 11 bases matching TRBD2. The V gene end was trimmed by 0 bases and the J gene end by 0 bases; junction bases not matched to a gene: 7. This CDR3 is 19 amino acids long. Per the germline V gene, CDR1 is LGHDT and CDR2 is YNNKEL (reference sequence). Here the CDR3 DNA reads TGTGCCAGCAGCCAAGATTTGACTAGCGGGGCCCCAGCCAAAAACATTCAGTACTTC. Amino acids: CASSQDLTSGAPAKNIQYF.